This record looks at one T cell receptor (beta chain) sequence and its context. These data originate in a study of cytomegalovirus exposure and HLA in healthy donors. The CDR3 length is 13 residues. Germline loops: CDR1 SGHRS, CDR2 YFSETQ. V lost 3 bases and J lost 5, with 11 bases in between. Sequenced by immunoSEQ multiplex PCR; TCRdb stores in-frame clones only, minus some. Among approximately 120,000 clones listed, 75% to 90% were seen once. The chain carries TRBV5-1 and TRBJ1-2; D is unclear. This receptor was obtained from a woman aged 18-29 years in good health and CMV-seronegative. Input material: PBMCs. The CDR3 region has the DNA TGCGCCAGCAGCTACGACACCCTTTATGGCTACACCTTC. This gives the protein CASSYDTLYGYTF.